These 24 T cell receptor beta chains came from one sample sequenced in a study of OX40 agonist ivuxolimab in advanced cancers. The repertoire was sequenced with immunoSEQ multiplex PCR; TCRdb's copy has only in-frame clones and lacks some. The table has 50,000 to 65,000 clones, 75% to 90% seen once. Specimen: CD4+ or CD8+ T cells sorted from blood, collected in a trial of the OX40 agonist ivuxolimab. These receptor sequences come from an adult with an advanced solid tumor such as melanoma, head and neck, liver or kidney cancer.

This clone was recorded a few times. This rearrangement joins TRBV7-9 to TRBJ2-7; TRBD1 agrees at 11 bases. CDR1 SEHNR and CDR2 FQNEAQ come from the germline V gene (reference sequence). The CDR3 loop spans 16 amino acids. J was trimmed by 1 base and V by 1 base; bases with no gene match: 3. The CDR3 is CASSLVDRGRSYEQYF. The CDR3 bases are TGTGCCAGCAGCTTAGTGGACAGGGGGCGATCCTACGAGCAGTACTTC. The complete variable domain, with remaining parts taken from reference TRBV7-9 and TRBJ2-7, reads DTGVSQNPRHKITKRGQNVTFRCDPISEHNRLYWYRQTLGQGPEFLTYFQNEAQLEKSRLLSDRFSAERPKGSFSTLEIQRTEQGDSAMYLCASSLVDRGRSYEQYFGPGTRLTVT.

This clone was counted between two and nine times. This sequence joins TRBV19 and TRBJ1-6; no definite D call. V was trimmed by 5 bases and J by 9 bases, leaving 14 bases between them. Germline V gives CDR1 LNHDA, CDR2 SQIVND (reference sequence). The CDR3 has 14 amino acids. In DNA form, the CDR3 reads TGTGCCAGTAGTCTGGGCACGGTGCGTTCACCCCTCCACTTT. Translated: CASSLGTVRSPLHF.

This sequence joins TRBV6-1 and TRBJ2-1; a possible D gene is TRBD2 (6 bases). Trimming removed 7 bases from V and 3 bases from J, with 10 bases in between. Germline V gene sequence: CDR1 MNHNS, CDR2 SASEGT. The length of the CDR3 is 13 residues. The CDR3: CASKAGLYNEQFF. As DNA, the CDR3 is TGTGCCAGCAAGGCGGGACTCTACAATGAGCAGTTCTTC.

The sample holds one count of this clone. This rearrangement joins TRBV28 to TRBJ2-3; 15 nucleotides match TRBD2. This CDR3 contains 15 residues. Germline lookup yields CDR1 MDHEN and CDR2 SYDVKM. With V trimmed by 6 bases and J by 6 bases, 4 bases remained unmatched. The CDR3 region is CASSLGTSGRDTQYF. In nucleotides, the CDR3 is TGTGCCAGCAGCCTCGGGACTAGCGGGAGGGATACGCAGTATTTT.

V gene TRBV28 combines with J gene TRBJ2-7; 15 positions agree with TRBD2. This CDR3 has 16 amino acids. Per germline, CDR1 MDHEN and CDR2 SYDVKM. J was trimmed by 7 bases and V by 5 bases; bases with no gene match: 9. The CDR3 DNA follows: TGTGCCAGCAGTCCCCTGGGACTAGCGGGAGGACGGGAGCAGTACTTC. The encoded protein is CASSPLGLAGGREQYF.

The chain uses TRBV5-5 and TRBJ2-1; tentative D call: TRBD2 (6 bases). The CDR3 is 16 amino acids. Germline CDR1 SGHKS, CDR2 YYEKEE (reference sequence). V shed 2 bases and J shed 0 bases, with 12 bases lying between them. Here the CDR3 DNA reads TGTGCCAGCAGCTTTTTAGGGACTTACTCCTACAATGAGCAGTTCTTC. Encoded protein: CASSFLGTYSYNEQFF. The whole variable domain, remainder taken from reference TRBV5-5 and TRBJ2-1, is DAGVTQSPTHLIKTRGQQVTLRCSPISGHKSVSWYQQVLGQGPQFIFQYYEKEERGRGNFPDRFSARQFPNYSSELNVNALLLGDSALYLCASSFLGTYSYNEQFFGPGTRLTVL.

CDR3 coding DNA: TGTGCCAGCAGCCCTAACTACGAGCAGTACTTC. Its protein product is CASSPNYEQYF. This chain connects TRBV2 to TRBJ2-7; no clear D gene. The V gene's germline CDR1 is SNHLY and CDR2 FYNNEI. V was cut by 6 bases and J by 3 bases, with 6 bases left in between. This CDR3 contains 11 residues.

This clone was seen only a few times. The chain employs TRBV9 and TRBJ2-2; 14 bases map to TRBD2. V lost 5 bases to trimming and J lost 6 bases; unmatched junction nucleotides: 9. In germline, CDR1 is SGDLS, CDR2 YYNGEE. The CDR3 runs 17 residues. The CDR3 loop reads CASSHSPGLAGAGELFF. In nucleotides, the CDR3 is TGTGCCAGCAGTCACAGTCCGGGACTAGCGGGAGCCGGGGAGCTGTTTTTT. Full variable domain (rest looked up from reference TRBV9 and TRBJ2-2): DSGVTQTPKHLITATGQRVTLRCSPRSGDLSVYWYQQSLDQGLQFLIQYYNGEERAKGNILERFSAQQFPDLHSELNLSSLELGDSALYFCASSHSPGLAGAGELFFGEGSRLTVL.

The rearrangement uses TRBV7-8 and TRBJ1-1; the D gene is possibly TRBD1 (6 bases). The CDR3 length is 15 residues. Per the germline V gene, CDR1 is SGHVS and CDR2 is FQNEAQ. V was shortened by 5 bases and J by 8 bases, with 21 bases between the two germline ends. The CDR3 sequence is CASSPPLGEGVEAFF. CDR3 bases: TGTGCCAGCAGCCCCCCCTTGGGGGAGGGGGTGGAAGCTTTCTTT.

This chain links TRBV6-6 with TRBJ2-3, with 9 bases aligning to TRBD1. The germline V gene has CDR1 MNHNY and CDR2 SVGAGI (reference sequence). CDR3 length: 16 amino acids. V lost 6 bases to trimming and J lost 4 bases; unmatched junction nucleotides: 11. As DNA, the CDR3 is TGTGCCAGCAGCCACCGGGACAGGGATGGGGCAGATACGCAGTATTTT. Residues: CASSHRDRDGADTQYF.

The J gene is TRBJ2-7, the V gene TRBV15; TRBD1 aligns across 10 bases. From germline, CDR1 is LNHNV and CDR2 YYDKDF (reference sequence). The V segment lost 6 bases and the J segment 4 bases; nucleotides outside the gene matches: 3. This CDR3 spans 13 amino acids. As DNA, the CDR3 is TGTGCCACCAGTCGGGACAGGGGTTACGAGCAGTACTTC. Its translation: CATSRDRGYEQYF.

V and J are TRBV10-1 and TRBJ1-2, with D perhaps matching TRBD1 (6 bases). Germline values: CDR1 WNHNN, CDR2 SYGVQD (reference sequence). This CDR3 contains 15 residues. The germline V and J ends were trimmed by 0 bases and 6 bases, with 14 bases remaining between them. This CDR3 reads CASSESGGQVDGYTF. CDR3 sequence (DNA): TGCGCCAGCAGTGAGTCCGGGGGGCAGGTAGATGGCTACACCTTC.

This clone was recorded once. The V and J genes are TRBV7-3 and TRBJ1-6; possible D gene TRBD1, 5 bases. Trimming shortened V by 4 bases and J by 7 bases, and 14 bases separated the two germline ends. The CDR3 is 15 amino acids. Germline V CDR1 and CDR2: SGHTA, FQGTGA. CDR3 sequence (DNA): TGTGCCAGCAGCTCCGGGACCCCCGGGAATTCACCCCTCCACTTT. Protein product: CASSSGTPGNSPLHF.

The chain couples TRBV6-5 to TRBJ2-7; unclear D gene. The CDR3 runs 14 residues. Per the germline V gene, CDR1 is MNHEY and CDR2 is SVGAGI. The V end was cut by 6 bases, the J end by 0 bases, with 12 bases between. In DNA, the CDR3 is TGTGCCAGCAGCCCGACGACGGACTCCTACGAGCAGTACTTC. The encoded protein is CASSPTTDSYEQYF.

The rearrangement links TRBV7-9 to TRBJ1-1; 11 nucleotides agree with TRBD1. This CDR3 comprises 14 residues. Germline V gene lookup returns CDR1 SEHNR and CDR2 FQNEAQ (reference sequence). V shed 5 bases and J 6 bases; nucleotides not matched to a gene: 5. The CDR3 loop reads CASSPGQGVSEAFF. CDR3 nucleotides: TGTGCCAGCAGCCCGGGACAGGGGGTTTCTGAAGCTTTCTTT.

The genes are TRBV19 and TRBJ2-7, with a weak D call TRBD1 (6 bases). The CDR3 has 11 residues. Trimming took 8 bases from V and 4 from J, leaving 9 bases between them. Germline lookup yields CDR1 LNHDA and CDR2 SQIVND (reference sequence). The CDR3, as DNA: TGTGCCAGTGGTCAGGGGTACGAGCAGTACTTC. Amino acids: CASGQGYEQYF.

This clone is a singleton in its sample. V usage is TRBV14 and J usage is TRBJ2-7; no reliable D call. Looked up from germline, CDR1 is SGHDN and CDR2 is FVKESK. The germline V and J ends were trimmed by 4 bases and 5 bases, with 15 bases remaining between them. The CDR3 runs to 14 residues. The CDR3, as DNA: TGTGCCAGCAGCCCCCGGCCCCCGGCCCACGAGCAGTACTTC. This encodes CASSPRPPAHEQYF.

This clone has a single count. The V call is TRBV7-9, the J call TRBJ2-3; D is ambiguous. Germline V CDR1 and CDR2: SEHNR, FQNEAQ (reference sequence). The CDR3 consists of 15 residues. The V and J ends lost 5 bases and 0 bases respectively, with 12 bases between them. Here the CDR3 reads CASSPPGVSTDTQYF. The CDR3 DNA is TGTGCCAGCAGCCCCCCAGGCGTGAGCACAGATACGCAGTATTTT.

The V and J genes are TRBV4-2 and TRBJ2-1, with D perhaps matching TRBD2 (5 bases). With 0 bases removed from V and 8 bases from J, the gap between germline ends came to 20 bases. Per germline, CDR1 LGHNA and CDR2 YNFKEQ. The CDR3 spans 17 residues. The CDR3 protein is CASSQEVSLAKGDEQFF. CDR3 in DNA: TGTGCCAGCAGCCAAGAGGTCTCCTTAGCGAAGGGTGATGAGCAGTTCTTC.

The DNA for the CDR3 is TGTGCCAGTAGTCCTCGGACAGCTTACTCCTACGAGCAGTACTTC. Translated: CASSPRTAYSYEQYF. The V and J genes are TRBV19 and TRBJ2-7; TRBD1 is a possible D gene (6 bases). Germline assignment: CDR1 LNHDA and CDR2 SQIVND (reference sequence). V shed 5 bases and J shed 0 bases, with 14 bases lying between them. This CDR3 spans 15 amino acids.

This CDR3 is CASSLAGRMETQYF. CDR3 DNA sequence: TGCGCCAGCAGCTTGGCAGGCAGGATGGAGACCCAGTACTTC. This chain uses TRBV5-1 with TRBJ2-5; D gene ambiguous. The CDR3 totals 14 residues. V lost 0 bases, J lost 5 bases, and 11 bases lay in between. CDR1 is SGHRS, CDR2 YFSETQ, per germline.

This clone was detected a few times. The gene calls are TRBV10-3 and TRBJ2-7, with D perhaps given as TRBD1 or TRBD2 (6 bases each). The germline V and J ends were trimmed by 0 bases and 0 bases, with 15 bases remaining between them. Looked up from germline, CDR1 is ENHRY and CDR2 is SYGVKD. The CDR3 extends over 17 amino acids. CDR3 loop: CAISESKGGPNSYEQYF. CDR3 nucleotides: TGTGCCATCAGTGAGTCGAAAGGGGGGCCGAACTCCTACGAGCAGTACTTC.

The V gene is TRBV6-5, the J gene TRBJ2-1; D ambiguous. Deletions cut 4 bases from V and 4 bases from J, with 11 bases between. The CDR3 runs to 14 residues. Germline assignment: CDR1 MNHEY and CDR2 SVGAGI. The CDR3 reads CASSWETRYNEQFF. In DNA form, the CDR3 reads TGTGCCAGCAGTTGGGAAACAAGGTACAATGAGCAGTTCTTC.

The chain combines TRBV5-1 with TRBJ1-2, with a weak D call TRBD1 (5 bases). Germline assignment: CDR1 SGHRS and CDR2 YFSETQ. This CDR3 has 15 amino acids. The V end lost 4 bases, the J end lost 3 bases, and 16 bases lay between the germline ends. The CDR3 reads CASSAAGGLYYGYTF. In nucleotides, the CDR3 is TGCGCCAGCAGCGCTGCGGGGGGTTTGTACTATGGCTACACCTTC.